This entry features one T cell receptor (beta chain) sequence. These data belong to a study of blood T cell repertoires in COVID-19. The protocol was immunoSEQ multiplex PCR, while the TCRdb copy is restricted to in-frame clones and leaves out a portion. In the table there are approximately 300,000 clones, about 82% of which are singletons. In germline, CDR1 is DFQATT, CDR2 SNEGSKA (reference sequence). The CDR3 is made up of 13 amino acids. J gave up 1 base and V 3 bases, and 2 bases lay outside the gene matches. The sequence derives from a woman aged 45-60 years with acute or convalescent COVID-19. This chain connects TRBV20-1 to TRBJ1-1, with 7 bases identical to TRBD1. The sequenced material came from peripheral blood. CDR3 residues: CSASRDRNTEAFF. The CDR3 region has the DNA TGCAGTGCTAGTCGGGACAGGAACACTGAAGCTTTCTTT.